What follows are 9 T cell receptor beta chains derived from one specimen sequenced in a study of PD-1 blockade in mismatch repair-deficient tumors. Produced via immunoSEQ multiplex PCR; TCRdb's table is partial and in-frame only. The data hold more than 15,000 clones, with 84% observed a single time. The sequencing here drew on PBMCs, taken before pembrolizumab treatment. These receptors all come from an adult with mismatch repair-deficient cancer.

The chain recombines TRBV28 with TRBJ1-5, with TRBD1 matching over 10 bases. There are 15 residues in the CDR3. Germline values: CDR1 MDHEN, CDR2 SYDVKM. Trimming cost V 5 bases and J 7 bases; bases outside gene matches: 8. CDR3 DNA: TGTGCCAGCAGTCCGGACAGGGGGATGTGGCAGCCCCAGCATTTT. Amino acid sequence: CASSPDRGMWQPQHF.

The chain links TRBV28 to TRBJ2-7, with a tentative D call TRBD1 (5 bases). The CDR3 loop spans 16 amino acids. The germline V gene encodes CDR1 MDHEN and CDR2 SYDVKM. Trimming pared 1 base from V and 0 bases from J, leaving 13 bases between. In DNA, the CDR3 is TGTGCCAGCAGTTTATTGGGGCACGATAGCTCCTACGAGCAGTACTTC. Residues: CASSLLGHDSSYEQYF.

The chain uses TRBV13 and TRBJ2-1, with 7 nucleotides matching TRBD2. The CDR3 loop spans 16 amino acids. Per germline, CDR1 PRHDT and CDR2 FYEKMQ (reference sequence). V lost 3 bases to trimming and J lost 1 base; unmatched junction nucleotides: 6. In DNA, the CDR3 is TGTGCCAGCAGCTTTGGCGGGGGAGATTCCTACAATGAGCAGTTCTTC. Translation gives CASSFGGGDSYNEQFF.

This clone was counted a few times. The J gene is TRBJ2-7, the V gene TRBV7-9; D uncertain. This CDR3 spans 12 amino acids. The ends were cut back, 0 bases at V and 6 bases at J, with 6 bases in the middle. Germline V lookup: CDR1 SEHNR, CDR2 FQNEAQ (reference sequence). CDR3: CASSLASSEQYF. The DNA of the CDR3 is TGTGCCAGCAGCTTAGCCTCGAGCGAGCAGTACTTC.

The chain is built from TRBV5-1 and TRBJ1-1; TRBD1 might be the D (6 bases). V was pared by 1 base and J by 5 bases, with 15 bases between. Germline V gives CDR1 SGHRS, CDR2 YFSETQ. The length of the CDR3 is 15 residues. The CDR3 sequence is CASSLTHTRGTEAFF. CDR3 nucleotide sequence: TGCGCCAGCAGCTTGACGCACACTAGGGGGACTGAAGCTTTCTTT.

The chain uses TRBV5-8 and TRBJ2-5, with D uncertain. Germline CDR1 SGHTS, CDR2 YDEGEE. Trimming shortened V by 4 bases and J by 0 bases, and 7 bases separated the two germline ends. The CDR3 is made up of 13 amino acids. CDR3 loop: CASSHPNQETQYF. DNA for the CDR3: TGTGCCAGCAGCCACCCTAACCAAGAGACCCAGTACTTC. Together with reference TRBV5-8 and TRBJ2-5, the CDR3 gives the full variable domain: EAGVTQSPTHLIKTRGQQATLRCSPISGHTSVYWYQQALGLGLQFLLWYDEGEERNRGNFPPRFSGRQFPNYSSELNVNALELEDSALYLCASSHPNQETQYFGPGTRLLVL.

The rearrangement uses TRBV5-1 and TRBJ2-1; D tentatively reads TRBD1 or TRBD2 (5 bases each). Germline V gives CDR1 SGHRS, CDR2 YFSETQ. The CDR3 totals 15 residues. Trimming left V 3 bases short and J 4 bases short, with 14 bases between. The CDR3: CASSSGTGIYNEQFF. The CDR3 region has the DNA TGCGCCAGCAGCTCCGGGACGGGGATATACAATGAGCAGTTCTTC.

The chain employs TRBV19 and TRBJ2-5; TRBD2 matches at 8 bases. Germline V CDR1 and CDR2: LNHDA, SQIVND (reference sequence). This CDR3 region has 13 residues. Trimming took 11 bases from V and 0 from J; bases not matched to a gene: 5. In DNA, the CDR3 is TGTGCCGTGGCTAGCGGGTACCAAGAGACCCAGTACTTC. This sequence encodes CAVASGYQETQYF. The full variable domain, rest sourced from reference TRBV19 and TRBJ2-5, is DGGITQSPKYLFRKEGQNVTLSCEQNLNHDAMYWYRQDPGQGLRLIYYSQIVNDFQKGDIAEGYSVSREKKESFPLTVTSAQKNPTAFYLCAVASGYQETQYFGPGTRLLVL.

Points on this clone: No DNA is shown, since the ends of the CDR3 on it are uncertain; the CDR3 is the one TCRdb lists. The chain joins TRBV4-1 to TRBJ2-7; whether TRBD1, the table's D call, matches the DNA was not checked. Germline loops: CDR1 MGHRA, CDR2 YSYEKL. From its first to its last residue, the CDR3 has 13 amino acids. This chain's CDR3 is CASSQVGQGALDF.